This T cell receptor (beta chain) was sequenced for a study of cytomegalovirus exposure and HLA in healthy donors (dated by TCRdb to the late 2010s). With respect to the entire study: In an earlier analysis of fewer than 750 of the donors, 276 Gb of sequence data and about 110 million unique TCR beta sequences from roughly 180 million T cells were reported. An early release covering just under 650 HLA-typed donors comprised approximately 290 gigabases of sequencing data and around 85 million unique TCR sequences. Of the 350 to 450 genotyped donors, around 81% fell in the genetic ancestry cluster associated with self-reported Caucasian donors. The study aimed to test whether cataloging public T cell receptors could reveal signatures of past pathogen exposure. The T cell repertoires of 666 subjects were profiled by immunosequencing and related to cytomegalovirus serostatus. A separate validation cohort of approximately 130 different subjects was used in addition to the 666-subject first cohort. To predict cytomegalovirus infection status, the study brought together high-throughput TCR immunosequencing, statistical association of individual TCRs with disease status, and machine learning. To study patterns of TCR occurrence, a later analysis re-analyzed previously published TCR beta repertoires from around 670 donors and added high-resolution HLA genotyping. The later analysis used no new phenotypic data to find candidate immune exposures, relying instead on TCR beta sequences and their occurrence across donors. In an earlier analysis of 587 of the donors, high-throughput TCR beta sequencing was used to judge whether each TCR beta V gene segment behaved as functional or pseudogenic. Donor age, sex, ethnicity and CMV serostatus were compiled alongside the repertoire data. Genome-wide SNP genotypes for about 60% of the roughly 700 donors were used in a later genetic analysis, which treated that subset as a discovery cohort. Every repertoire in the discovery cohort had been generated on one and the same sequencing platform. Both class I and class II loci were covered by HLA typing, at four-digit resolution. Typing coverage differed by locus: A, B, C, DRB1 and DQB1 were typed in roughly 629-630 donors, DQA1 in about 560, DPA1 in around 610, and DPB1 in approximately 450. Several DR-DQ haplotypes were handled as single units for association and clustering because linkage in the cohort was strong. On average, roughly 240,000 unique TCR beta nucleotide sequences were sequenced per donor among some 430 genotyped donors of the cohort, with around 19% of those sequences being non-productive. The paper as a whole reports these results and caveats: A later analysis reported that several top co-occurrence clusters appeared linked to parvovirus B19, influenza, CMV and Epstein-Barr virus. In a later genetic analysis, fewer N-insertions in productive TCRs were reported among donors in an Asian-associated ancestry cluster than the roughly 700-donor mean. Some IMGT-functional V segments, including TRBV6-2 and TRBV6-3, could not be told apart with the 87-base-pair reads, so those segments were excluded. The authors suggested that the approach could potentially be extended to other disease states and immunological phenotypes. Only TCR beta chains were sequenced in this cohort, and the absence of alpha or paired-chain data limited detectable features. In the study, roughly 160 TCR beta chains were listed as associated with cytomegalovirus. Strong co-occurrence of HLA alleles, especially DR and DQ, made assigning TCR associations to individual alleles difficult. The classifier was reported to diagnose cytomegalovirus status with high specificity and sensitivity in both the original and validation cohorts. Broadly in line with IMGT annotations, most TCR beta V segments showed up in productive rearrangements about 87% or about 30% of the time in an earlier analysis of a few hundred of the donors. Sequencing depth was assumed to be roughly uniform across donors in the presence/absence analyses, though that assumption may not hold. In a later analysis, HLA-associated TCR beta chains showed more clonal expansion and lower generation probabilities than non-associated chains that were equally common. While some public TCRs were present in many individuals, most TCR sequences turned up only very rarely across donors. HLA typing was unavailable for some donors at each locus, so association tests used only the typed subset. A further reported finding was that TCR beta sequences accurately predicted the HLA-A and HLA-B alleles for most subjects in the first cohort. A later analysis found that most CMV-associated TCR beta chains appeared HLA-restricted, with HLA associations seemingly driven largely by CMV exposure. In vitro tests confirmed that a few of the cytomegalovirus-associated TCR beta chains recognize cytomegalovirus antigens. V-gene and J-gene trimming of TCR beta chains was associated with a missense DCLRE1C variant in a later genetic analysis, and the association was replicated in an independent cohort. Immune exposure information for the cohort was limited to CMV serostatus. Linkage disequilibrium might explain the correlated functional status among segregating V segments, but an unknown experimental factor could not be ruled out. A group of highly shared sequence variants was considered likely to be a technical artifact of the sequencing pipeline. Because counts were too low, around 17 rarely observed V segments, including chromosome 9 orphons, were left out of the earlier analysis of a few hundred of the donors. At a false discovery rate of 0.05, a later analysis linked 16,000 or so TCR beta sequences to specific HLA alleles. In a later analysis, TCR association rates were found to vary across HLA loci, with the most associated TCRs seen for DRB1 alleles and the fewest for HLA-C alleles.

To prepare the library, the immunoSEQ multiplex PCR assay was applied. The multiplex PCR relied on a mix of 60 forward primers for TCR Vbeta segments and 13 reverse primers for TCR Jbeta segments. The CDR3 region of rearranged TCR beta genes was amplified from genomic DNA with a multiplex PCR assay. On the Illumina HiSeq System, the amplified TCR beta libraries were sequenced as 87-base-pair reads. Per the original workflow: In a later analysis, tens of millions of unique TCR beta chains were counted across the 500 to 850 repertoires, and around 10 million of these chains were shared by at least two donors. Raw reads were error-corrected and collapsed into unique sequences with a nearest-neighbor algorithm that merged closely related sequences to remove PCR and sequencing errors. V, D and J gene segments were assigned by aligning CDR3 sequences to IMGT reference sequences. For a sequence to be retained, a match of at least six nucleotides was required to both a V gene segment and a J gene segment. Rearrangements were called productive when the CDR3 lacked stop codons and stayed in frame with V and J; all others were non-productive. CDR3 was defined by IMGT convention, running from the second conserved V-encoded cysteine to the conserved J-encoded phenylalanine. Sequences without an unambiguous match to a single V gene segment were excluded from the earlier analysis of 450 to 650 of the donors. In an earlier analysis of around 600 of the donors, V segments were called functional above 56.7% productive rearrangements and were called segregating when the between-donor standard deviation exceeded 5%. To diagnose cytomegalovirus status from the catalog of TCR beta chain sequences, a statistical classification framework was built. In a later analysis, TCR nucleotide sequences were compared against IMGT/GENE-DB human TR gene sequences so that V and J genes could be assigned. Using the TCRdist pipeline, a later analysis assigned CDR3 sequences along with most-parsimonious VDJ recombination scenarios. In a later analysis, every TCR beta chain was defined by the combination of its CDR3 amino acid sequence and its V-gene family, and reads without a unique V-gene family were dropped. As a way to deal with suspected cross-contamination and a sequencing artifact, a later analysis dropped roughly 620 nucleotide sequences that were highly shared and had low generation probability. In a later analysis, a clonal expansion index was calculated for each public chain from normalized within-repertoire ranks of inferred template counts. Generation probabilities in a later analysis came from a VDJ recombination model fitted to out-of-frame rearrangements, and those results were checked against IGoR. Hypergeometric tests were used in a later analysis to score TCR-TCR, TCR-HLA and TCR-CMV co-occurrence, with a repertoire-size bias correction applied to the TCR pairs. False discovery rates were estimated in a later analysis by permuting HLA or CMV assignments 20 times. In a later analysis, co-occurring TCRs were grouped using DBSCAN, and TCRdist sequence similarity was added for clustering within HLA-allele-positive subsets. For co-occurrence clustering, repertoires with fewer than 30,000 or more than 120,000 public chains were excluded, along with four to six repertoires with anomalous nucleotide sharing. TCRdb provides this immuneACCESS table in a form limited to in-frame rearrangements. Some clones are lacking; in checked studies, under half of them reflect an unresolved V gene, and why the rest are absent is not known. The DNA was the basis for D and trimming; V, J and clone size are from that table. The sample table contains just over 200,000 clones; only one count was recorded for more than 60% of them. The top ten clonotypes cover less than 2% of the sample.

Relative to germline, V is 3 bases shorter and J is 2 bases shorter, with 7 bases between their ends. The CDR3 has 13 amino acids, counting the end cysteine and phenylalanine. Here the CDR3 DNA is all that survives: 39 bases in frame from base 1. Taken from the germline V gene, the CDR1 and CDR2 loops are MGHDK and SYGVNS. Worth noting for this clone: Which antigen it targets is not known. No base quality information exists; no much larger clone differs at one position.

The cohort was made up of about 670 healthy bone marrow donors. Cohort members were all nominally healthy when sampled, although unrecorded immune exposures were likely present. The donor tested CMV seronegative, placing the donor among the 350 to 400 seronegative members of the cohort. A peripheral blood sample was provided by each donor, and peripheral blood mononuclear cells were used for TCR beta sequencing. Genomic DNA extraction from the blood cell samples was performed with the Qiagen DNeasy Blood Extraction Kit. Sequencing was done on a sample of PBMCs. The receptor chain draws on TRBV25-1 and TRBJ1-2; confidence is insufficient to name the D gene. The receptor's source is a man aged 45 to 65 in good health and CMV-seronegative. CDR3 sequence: CASSDSGNYGYTF. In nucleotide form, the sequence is TGTGCCAGCAGTGATTCAGGAAACTATGGCTACACCTTC.